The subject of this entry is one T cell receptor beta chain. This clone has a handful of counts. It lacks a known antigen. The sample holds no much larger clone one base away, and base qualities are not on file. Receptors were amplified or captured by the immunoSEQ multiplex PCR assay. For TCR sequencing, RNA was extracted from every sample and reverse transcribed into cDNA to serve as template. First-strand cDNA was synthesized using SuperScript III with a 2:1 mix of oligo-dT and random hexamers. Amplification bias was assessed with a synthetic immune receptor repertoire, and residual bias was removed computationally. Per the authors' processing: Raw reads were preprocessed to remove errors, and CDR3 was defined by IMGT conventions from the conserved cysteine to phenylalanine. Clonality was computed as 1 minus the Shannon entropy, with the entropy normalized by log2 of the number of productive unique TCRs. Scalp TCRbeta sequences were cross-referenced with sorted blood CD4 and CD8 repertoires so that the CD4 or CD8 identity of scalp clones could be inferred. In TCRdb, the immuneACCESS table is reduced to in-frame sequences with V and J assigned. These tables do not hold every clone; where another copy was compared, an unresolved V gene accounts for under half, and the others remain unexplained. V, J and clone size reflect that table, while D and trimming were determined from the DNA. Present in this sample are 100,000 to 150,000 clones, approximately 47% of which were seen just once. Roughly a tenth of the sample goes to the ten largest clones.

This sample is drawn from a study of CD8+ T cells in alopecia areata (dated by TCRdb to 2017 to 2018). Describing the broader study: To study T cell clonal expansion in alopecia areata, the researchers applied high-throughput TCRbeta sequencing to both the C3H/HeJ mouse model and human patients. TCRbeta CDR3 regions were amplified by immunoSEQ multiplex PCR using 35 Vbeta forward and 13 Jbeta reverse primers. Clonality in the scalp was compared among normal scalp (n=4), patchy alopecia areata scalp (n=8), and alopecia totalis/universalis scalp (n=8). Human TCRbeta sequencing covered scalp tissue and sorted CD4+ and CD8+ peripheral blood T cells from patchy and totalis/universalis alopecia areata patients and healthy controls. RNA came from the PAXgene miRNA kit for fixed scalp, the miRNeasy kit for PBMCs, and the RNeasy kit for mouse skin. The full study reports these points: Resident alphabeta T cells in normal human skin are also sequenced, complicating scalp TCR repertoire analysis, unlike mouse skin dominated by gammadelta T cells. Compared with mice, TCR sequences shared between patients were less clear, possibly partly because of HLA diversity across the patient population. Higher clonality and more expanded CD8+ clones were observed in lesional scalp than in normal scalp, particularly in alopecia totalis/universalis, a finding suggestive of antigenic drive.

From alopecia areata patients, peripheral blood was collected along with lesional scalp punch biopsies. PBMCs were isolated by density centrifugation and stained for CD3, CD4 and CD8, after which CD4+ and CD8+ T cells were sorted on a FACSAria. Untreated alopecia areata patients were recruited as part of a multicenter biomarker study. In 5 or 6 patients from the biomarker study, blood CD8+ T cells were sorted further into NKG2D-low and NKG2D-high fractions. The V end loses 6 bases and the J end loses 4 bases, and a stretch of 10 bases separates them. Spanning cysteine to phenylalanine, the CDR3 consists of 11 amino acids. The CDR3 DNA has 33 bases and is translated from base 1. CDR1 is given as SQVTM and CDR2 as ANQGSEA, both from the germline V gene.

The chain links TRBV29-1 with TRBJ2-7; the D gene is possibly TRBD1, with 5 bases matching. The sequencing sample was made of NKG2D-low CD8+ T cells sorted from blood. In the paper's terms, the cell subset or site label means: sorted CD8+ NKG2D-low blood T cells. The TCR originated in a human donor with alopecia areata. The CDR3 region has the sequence CSVRAGYEQYF. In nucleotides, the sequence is TGCAGCGTGCGAGCAGGGTACGAGCAGTACTTC.